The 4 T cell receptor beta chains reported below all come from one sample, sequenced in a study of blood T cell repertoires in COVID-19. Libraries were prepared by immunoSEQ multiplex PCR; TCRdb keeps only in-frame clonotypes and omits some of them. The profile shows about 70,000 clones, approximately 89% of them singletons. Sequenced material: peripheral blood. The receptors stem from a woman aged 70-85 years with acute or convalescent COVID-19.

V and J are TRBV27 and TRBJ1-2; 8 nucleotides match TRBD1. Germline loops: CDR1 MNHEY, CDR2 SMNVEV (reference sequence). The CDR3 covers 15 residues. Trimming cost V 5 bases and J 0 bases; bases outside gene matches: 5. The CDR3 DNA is TGTGCCAGCAGTGCACAGGGGGGCCCTAACTATGGCTACACCTTC. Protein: CASSAQGGPNYGYTF.

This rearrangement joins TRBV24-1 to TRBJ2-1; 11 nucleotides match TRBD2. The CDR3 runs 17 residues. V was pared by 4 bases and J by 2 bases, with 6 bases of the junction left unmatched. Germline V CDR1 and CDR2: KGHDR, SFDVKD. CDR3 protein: CATSDPGLAGAYNEQFF. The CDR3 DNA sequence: TGTGCCACCAGTGACCCCGGACTAGCGGGTGCCTACAATGAGCAGTTCTTC.

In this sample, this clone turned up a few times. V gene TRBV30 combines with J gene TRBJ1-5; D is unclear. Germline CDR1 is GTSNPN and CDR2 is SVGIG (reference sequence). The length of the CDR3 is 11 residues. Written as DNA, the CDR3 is TGTGCTGGGCAGAGCAATCAGCCCCAGCATTTT. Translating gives CAGQSNQPQHF.

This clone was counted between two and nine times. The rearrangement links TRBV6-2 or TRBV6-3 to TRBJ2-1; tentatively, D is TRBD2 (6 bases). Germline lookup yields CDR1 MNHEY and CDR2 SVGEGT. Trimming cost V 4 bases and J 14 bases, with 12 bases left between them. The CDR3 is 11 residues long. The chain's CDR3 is CASSSGVLKFF. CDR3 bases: TGTGCCAGCAGTTCGGGGGTCTTGAAGTTCTTC.